These T cell receptor beta chains were read from a single sample in a study of T cells in Graves' hyperthyroidism and ophthalmopathy. Each CDR3 protein gets one entry after TCRdb re-called the multiplex PCR reads with MiXCR. The sample contains some 510,000 distinct CDR3 sequences, more than 20% of which appear only once. Sequencing was carried out using blood. The source of these receptors is a man between 18 and 35 years old with Graves' hyperthyroidism. Each CDR3 is given with its conserved first and last residue. The order of the fields is clone size, D gene, V gene, J gene, CDR3 DNA, CDR3 protein. The D gene is left open where the match is weak. The size field is filled for only some rows; it gives once, few, many or a size class.

many	-	TRBV2	TRBJ2-5	TGTGCCAGCAGTGAACAGGGAATCCAAGAGACCCAGTACTTC	CASSEQGIQETQYF
-	-	TRBV20-1	TRBJ1-5	TGCAGTGCTAGAAGGCCCCCAGGGACCAACAATCAGCCCCAGCATTTT	CSARRPPGTNNQPQHF
-	TRBD2	TRBV6-5	TRBJ2-7	TGTGCCAGCAGTTACTCGGGTAGCGGGGTCTACGAGCAGTACTTC	CASSYSGSGVYEQYF
-	-	TRBV24-1	TRBJ1-2	TGTGCCACCAGTGACCCTGGACGGAACTATGGCTACACCTTC	CATSDPGRNYGYTF
few	TRBD1	TRBV6-2/TRBV6-3	TRBJ1-5	TGTGCCAGCAGTTACTCTTTGACAGGGGACTCCTTCGGCAATCAGCCCCAGCATTTT	CASSYSLTGDSFGNQPQHF
few	-	TRBV3-1	TRBJ1-3	TGTGCCAGCAGCCGGGGACACTTTAGCTCTGGAAACACCATATATTTT	CASSRGHFSSGNTIYF
many	TRBD2	TRBV20-1	TRBJ2-7	TGCAGTGCTAGATCCCTAGCGGGGGCTGGCGACGAGCAGTACTTC	CSARSLAGAGDEQYF
-	-	TRBV3-1	TRBJ2-6	TGTGCCAGCAGCCAAATACTCTCTGGGGCCAACGTCCTGACTTTC	CASSQILSGANVLTF
many	TRBD1	TRBV20-1	TRBJ1-5	TGCAGTGCTCCGATACAGGGGATTCAGCCCCAGCATTTT	CSAPIQGIQPQHF
few	TRBD2	TRBV6-2/TRBV6-3	TRBJ2-7	TGTGCCACCCACCGCGGGGGGTCCTCCTACGAGCAGTACTTC	CATHRGGSSYEQYF
many	-	TRBV6-1	TRBJ2-5	TGTGCCAGCAGGGAAGGGGTGTACGAGACCCAGTACTTC	CASREGVYETQYF